One sample yielded the 23 T cell receptor beta chains listed below, sequenced in a study of OX40 agonist ivuxolimab in advanced cancers. Sequencing used immunoSEQ multiplex PCR; TCRdb keeps in-frame clones, though not all of them. This sample carries about 120,000 clones, just over 90% of them seen once, and the ten largest clones take about 0.14%. The source material was CD4+ or CD8+ T cells sorted from blood, sampled in a trial of the OX40 agonist ivuxolimab. All receptors derive from an adult with an advanced solid tumor such as melanoma, head and neck, liver or kidney cancer.

This clone was recorded only once. The chain carries TRBV7-8 and TRBJ2-3, with 9 bases lining up with TRBD2. The germline V gene encodes CDR1 SGHVS and CDR2 FQNEAQ. After removal of 5 bases from V and 0 bases from J, the junction contained 9 bases not matched to a gene. This CDR3 comprises 17 residues. CDR3 residues: CASSPPTSGISTDTQYF. The CDR3 DNA sequence: TGTGCCAGCAGCCCCCCGACTAGCGGAATAAGCACAGATACGCAGTATTTT.

The chain employs TRBV6-5 and TRBJ2-7, with TRBD1 as a possible D gene (7 bases). This CDR3 spans 14 amino acids. Between the trimmed V and J ends, which lost 2 bases and 6 bases, there was a span of 14 bases. CDR1 and CDR2 from the germline V gene are MNHEY and SVGAGI. CDR3 region: CASSYAGQSSEQYF. CDR3 bases: TGTGCCAGCAGTTACGCGGGACAGTCCAGCGAGCAGTACTTC.

This clone has just one count. This sequence joins TRBV7-2 and TRBJ2-7; D unclear. V was trimmed by 1 base and J by 1 base, leaving 8 bases between them. The CDR3 is made up of 14 amino acids. CDR1 SGHTA and CDR2 FQGNSA come from the germline V gene. The CDR3, as DNA: TGTGCCAGCAGCTTAGGTCCTGGTTCCTACGAGCAGTACTTC. Translation gives CASSLGPGSYEQYF.

This chain uses TRBV11-1 with TRBJ2-1, with D tentatively TRBD1 or TRBD2 (6 bases each). The V end lost 7 bases, the J end lost 4 bases, and 17 bases lay between the germline ends. The CDR3 sequence is 15 residues long. The V gene's germline CDR1 is SGHAT and CDR2 FQDESV (reference sequence). CDR3: CASTRDGGHYNEQFF. In DNA, the CDR3 is TGTGCCAGCACCCGAGACGGGGGCCATTACAATGAGCAGTTCTTC.

The chain employs TRBV5-5 and TRBJ2-7; D not certain. CDR3 size: 14 residues. The germline CDR1 and CDR2 sequences are SGHKS and YYEKEE (reference sequence). Trimming cost V 4 bases and J 2 bases, with 13 bases left between them. This CDR3 reads CASSPFPATYEQYF. The CDR3 nucleotides are TGTGCCAGCAGCCCCTTTCCAGCTACCTACGAGCAGTACTTC.

V and J are TRBV28 and TRBJ1-5; D ambiguous. Germline assignment: CDR1 MDHEN and CDR2 SYDVKM. The CDR3 is 16 amino acids. Trimming pared 6 bases from V and 1 base from J, leaving 16 bases between. CDR3: CASSLLPGRSNQPQHF. CDR3 bases: TGTGCCAGCAGCCTTCTCCCGGGAAGGAGCAATCAGCCCCAGCATTTT.

The V and J genes are TRBV7-3 and TRBJ1-4; D perhaps matches TRBD1 (5 bases). Germline CDR1 reads SGHTA; CDR2 reads FQGTGA. Trimming removed 1 base from V and 7 bases from J, with 13 bases in between. The CDR3 is 15 amino acids. The DNA of the CDR3 is TGTGCCAGCAGCTTAATGTCAGGGTCGGGTGAAAAACTGTTTTTT. Translated: CASSLMSGSGEKLFF.

This clone occurred once. This chain links TRBV7-9 with TRBJ1-1; 12 bases align to TRBD1. V lost 5 bases and J lost 11; bases outside the gene matches: 9. Per the germline V gene, CDR1 is SEHNR and CDR2 is FQNEAQ (reference sequence). This CDR3 comprises 14 residues. The CDR3 sequence is CASSTLGTGGSAFF. CDR3 DNA: TGTGCCAGCAGCACCCTAGGGACAGGGGGCAGCGCTTTCTTT.

The V gene is TRBV5-1, the J gene TRBJ2-1; no reliable D call. Germline V lookup: CDR1 SGHRS, CDR2 YFSETQ. The CDR3 sequence is 15 residues long. V was trimmed by 4 bases and J by 9 bases, leaving 20 bases between them. CDR3 DNA sequence: TGCGCCAGCAGCCCCCGGGTAGACCGCCTTGGTGAGCAGTTCTTC. This translates into CASSPRVDRLGEQFF.

This chain links TRBV6-6 with TRBJ2-1, with 9 bases that match TRBD1. Trimming at V came to 5 bases and at J to 6 bases, leaving 11 bases not matched to a gene. The CDR3 totals 16 residues. The germline CDR1 and CDR2 sequences are MNHNY and SVGAGI (reference sequence). In DNA, the CDR3 is TGTGCCAGCAGTCAGCCGGACAGGGGCCTCCTCAATGAGCAGTTCTTC. It encodes CASSQPDRGLLNEQFF.

The chain combines TRBV7-2 with TRBJ2-7; 7 bases line up with TRBD2. Germline V gene lookup returns CDR1 SGHTA and CDR2 FQGNSA. Unmatched junction bases numbered 2, after V lost 5 bases and J lost 4 bases. This CDR3 is 12 amino acids long. In nucleotides, the CDR3 is TGTGCCAGCAGCATACTAGCGTACGAGCAGTACTTC. This codes for CASSILAYEQYF.

This chain joins TRBV18 and TRBJ2-3; no clear D gene. With 1 base removed from V and 2 bases from J, the gap between germline ends came to 4 bases. Germline lookup yields CDR1 KGHSH and CDR2 LQKENI. This CDR3 comprises 13 residues. The chain's CDR3 is CASSPRLTDTQYF. DNA of the CDR3: TGTGCCAGCTCACCACGACTCACAGATACGCAGTATTTT.

V gene TRBV18 combines with J gene TRBJ1-2; tentative D call: TRBD1 (6 bases). V dropped 6 bases and J dropped 1 base, with 9 bases sitting between them. CDR3 size: 13 residues. Germline V gives CDR1 KGHSH, CDR2 LQKENI. The CDR3 sequence is CASSNRDNYGYTF. DNA for the CDR3: TGTGCCAGCTCGAACAGGGATAACTATGGCTACACCTTC.

The chain combines TRBV6-5 with TRBJ1-6, with D uncertain. The germline V gene has CDR1 MNHEY and CDR2 SVGAGI. The CDR3 spans 14 residues. The V and J ends lost 5 bases and 7 bases respectively, with 12 bases between them. The CDR3 spells CASSPLSENSPLHF. CDR3 nucleotides: TGTGCCAGCAGTCCACTCAGTGAGAATTCACCCCTCCACTTT.

Here the CDR3 reads CASRVVGLVNTGELFF. The CDR3 nucleotides are TGTGCCAGCAGGGTCGTAGGACTAGTGAACACCGGGGAGCTGTTTTTT. The chain links TRBV28 to TRBJ2-2; 7 nucleotides agree with TRBD2. In germline, CDR1 is MDHEN, CDR2 SYDVKM. Unmatched junction bases numbered 8, after V lost 6 bases and J lost 1 base. The CDR3 loop spans 16 amino acids.

The J gene is TRBJ2-2, the V gene TRBV6-4, with D possibly being TRBD2 (6 bases). Germline V gives CDR1 MRHNA, CDR2 SNTAGT. The CDR3 is made up of 15 amino acids. Trimming stripped 6 bases from V and 2 bases from J, with 13 bases between. The CDR3 bases are TGTGCCAGCAGCAACCAGCGGGCTAACACCGGGGAGCTGTTTTTT. As protein: CASSNQRANTGELFF.

The chain employs TRBV18 and TRBJ1-6, with a tentative D call TRBD1 (5 bases). V dropped 6 bases and J dropped 8 bases, with 20 bases sitting between them. Germline V lookup: CDR1 KGHSH, CDR2 LQKENI. The CDR3 is made up of 16 amino acids. CDR3 loop: CASSPVGKGPDSPLHF. The CDR3 DNA is TGTGCCAGCTCTCCCGTAGGAAAGGGGCCAGATTCACCCCTCCACTTT. Full variable domain (remainder filled in from reference TRBV18 and TRBJ1-6): NAGVMQNPRHLVRRRGQEARLRCSPMKGHSHVYWYRQLPEEGLKFMVYLQKENIIDESGMPKERFSAEFPKEGPSILRIQQVVRGDSAAYFCASSPVGKGPDSPLHFGNGTRLTVT.

This clone appeared a single time. The V gene is TRBV4-1, the J gene TRBJ1-1; 9 bases are a match to TRBD1. This CDR3 is built from 17 residues. Germline V gene sequence: CDR1 MGHRA, CDR2 YSYEKL. Trimming cost V 1 base and J 6 bases; bases outside gene matches: 12. The CDR3 sequence: CASSQAGTGMRGAEAFF. Written as DNA, the CDR3 is TGCGCCAGCAGCCAAGCCGGGACAGGGATGCGCGGAGCTGAAGCTTTCTTT.

The V and J genes are TRBV6-6 and TRBJ1-5; D unclear. The length of the CDR3 is 13 residues. Germline CDR1 MNHNY, CDR2 SVGAGI (reference sequence). V lost 0 bases and J 6 bases, leaving 6 bases between the germline ends. As DNA, the CDR3 is TGTGCCAGCAGTTACTCGGGGAGTCAGCCCCAGCATTTT. Translation: CASSYSGSQPQHF.

The genes are TRBV28 and TRBJ2-3, with D possibly being TRBD2 (5 bases). CDR1 MDHEN and CDR2 SYDVKM come from the germline V gene. CDR3 length: 20 amino acids. The V end lost 8 bases, the J end lost 2 bases, and 32 bases lay between the germline ends. This CDR3 is CASGTPGFGSQRKNTDTQYF. The CDR3 DNA reads TGTGCCAGCGGCACTCCGGGGTTCGGTTCACAACGCAAGAACACAGATACGCAGTATTTT.

This rearrangement joins TRBV27 to TRBJ2-5, with a tentative D call TRBD2 (6 bases). Trimming cost V 5 bases and J 1 base, with 17 bases left between them. This CDR3 region has 16 residues. Germline loops: CDR1 MNHEY, CDR2 SMNVEV (reference sequence). The CDR3 sequence: CASSGPSRSGQETQYF. The CDR3 nucleotides are TGTGCCAGCAGTGGGCCCTCTCGTAGCGGCCAAGAGACCCAGTACTTC.

The chain has TRBV7-2 and TRBJ2-3; either TRBD1 or TRBD2 may supply D (5 bases each). Trimming left V 6 bases short and J 3 bases short, with 13 bases between. The V gene's germline CDR1 is SGHTA and CDR2 FQGNSA. This CDR3 has 14 amino acids. The CDR3 protein is CASRQRGMTDTQYF. CDR3 DNA sequence: TGTGCCAGCAGGCAGAGGGGTATGACAGATACGCAGTATTTT.

This chain uses TRBV7-6 with TRBJ2-7; perhaps D is TRBD1 or TRBD2 (7 bases each). This CDR3 comprises 15 residues. Germline-derived CDR1 and CDR2 are SGHVS and FNYEAQ. V was clipped by 5 bases and J by 0 bases, with 14 bases between them. The CDR3 here is CASSVSGDSSYEQYF. For the CDR3, the DNA is TGTGCCAGCAGCGTAAGCGGGGACAGCTCCTACGAGCAGTACTTC.